This is a list of T cell receptor beta chains from one sample in a study of response to subunit inactivated influenza vaccine. In TCRdb, the RT-PCR reads were re-called with MiXCR into one record per CDR3 protein. This table holds around 850,000 distinct CDR3 sequences, approximately 18% found once. Sequenced here: PBMCs from blood, sampled 5 to 6 days after vaccination. The origin of the receptors is a man in his fifties who received an inactivated influenza vaccine. Both conserved end residues are part of each CDR3. D genes are given only for firm matches. For some rows the clone size is stated as once, few or many, or as a class when expanded; others skip it.

v_gene,len,abundance,d_gene,j_gene,CDR3aa,CDR3nt
TRBV21-1,12,few,.,TRBJ2-7,CARVTATYEQYF,TGTGCCAGGGTGACTGCCACCTACGAGCAGTACTTC
TRBV7-2,17,.,TRBD2,TRBJ2-3,CASSLALAGGTTDTQYF,TGTGCCAGCAGCTTAGCACTAGCGGGGGGTACCACAGATACGCAGTATTTT
TRBV13,17,.,TRBD2,TRBJ2-1,CASSQLLAGVSYNEQFF,TGTGCCAGCAGCCAGTTACTAGCGGGGGTCTCCTACAATGAGCAGTTCTTC
TRBV12-3/TRBV12-4,16,few,TRBD1,TRBJ1-4,CASSFILGTEGEKLFF,TGTGCCAGCAGTTTTATCTTGGGGACAGAAGGTGAAAAACTGTTTTTT
TRBV20-1,11,.,TRBD1,TRBJ2-7,CSAIQGLEQYF,TGCAGTGCTATACAGGGGTTGGAGCAGTACTTC
TRBV4-3,15,few,.,TRBJ2-1,CASSQGAYFGDEQFF,TGCGCCAGCAGCCAAGGTGCTTACTTCGGGGATGAGCAGTTCTTC
TRBV3-1,12,.,.,TRBJ2-3,CASSQQGNTQYF,TGTGCCAGCAGCCAACAGGGAAATACGCAGTATTTT
TRBV27,15,many,.,TRBJ2-1,CASSRPISSYNEQFF,TGTGCCAGCAGCCGGCCGATAAGCTCCTACAATGAGCAGTTCTTC
TRBV9,13,few,.,TRBJ2-7,CASSVGLVDEQYF,TGTGCCAGCAGCGTGGGGCTGGTGGACGAGCAGTACTTC
TRBV20-1,14,.,TRBD1,TRBJ1-2,CSAHFRGQTYGYTF,TGCAGTGCCCATTTCAGGGGACAGACCTATGGCTACACCTTC
TRBV28,15,.,.,TRBJ1-5,CASRAGSGGNQPQHF,TGTGCCAGCAGGGCGGGGTCAGGGGGCAATCAGCCCCAGCATTTT
TRBV6-5,15,few,TRBD1,TRBJ2-5,CASSYSTGGWETQYF,TGTGCCAGCAGTTACTCTACAGGGGGATGGGAGACCCAGTACTTC
TRBV7-2,16,few,.,TRBJ2-1,CASSPRGAASYNEQFF,TGTGCCAGCAGCCCCCGGGGAGCGGCCTCCTACAATGAGCAGTTCTTC
TRBV5-1,14,few,.,TRBJ1-1,CASSMEGVGTEAFF,TGCGCCAGCAGCATGGAGGGAGTGGGCACTGAAGCTTTCTTT